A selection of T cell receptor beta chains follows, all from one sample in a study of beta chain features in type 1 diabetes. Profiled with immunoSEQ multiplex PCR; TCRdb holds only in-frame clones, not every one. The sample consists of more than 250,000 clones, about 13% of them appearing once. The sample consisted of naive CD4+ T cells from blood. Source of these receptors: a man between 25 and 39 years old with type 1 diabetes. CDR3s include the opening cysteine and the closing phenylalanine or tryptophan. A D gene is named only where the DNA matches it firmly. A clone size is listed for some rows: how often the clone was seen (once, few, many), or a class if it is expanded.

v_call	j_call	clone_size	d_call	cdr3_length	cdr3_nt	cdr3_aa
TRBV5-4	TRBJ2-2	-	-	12	TGTGCCAGCAGCTTCGGGACCGGGGAGCTGTTTTTT	CASSFGTGELFF
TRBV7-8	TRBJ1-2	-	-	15	TGTGCCAGCAGATACATCGCTCGGACTGATTATGGCTACACCTTC	CASRYIARTDYGYTF
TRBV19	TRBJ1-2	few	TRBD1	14	TGTGCCAGTGGTGTACAGGGGGCCATCTATGGCTACACCTTC	CASGVQGAIYGYTF
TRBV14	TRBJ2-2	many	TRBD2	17	TGTGCCAGCAGCCCGTGGCGGGAGGCATCGAACACCGGGGAGCTGTTTTTT	CASSPWREASNTGELFF
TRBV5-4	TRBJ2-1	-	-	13	TGTGCCAGCAGCTCGACAGGCCACAATGAGCAGTTCTTC	CASSSTGHNEQFF
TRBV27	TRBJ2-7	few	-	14	TGTGCCAGCAGTTTTACGGGGTTAAGGTACGAGCAGTACTTC	CASSFTGLRYEQYF
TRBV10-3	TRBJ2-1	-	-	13	TGTGCCATCAGTGGAGGTGAGCGCAATGAGCAGTTCTTC	CAISGGERNEQFF
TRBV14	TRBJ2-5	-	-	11	TGTGCCAGCAGCCAAGACAAGACCCAGTACTTC	CASSQDKTQYF
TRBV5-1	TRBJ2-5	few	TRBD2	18	TGCGCCAGCAGCTTCGAGACGCCAGGGACTAGCGGGATGGAGACCCAGTACTTC	CASSFETPGTSGMETQYF
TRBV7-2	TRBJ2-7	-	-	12	TGTGCCAGCAGCTCCCAGGCCTACGAGCAGTACTTC	CASSSQAYEQYF
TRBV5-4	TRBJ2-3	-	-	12	TGTGCCAGCAGCTTGGAGAGCGATACGCAGTATTTT	CASSLESDTQYF
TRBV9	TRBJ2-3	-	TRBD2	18	TGTGCCAGCAGCGAGAGGGGGACTAGCGGGAGCATGGCAGATACGCAGTATTTT	CASSERGTSGSMADTQYF
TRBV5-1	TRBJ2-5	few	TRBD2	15	TGCGCCAGCTCCCGGGAGGGTGGTCACCAAGAGACCCAGTACTTC	CASSREGGHQETQYF
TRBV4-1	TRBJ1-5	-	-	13	TGCGCCAGCAGCCAACACTTGAGACAGCCCCAGCATTTT	CASSQHLRQPQHF